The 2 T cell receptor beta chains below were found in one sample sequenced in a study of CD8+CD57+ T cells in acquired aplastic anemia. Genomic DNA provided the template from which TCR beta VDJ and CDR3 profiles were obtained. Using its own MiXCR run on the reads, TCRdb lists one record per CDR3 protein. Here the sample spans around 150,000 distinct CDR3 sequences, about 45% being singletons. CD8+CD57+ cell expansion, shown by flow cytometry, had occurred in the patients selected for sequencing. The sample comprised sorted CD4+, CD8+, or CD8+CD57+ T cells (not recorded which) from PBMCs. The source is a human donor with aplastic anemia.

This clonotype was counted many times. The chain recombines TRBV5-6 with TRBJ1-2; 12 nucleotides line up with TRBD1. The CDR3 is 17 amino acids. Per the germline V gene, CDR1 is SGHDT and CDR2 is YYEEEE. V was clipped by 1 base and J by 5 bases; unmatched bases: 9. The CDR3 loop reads CASSLPGQGAAPYGYTF. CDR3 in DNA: TGTGCCAGCAGCTTGCCGGGACAGGGGGCGGCCCCATATGGCTACACCTTC.

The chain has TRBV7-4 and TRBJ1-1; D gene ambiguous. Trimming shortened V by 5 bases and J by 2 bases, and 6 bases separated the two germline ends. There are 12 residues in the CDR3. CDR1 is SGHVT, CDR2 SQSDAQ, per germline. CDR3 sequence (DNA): TGTGCCAGCAGCAAGGGCAACACTGAAGCTTTCTTT. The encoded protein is CASSKGNTEAFF.